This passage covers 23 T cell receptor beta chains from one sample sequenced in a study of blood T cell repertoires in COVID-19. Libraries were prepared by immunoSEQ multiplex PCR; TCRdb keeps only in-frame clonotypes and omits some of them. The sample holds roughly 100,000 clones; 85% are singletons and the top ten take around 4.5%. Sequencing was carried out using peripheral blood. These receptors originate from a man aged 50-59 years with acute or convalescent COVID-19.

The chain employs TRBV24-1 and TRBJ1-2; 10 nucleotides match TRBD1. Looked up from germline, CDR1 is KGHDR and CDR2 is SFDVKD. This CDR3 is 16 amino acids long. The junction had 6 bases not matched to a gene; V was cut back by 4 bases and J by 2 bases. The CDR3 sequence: CATSDPRTGGNYGYTF. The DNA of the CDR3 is TGTGCCACCAGTGACCCTAGGACAGGGGGGAACTATGGCTACACCTTC.

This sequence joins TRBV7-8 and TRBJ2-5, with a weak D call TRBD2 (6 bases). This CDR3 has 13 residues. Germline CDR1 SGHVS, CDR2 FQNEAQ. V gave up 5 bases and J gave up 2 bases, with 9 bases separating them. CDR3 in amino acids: CASSGGMQETQYF. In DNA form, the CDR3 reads TGTGCCAGCAGCGGCGGGATGCAAGAGACCCAGTACTTC.

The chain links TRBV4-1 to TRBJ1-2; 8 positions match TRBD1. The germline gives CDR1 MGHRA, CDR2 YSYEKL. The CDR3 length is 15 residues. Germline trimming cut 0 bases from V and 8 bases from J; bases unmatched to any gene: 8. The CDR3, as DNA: TGCGCCAGCAGCCAAGAAGGATACAGGGGGTCGGGCTACACCTTC. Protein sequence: CASSQEGYRGSGYTF.

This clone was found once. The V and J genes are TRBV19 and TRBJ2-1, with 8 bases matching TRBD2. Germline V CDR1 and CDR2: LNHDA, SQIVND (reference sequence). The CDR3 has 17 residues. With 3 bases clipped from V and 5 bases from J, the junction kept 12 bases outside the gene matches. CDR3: CASSIPTKREFHNEQFF. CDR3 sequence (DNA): TGTGCCAGTAGTATCCCCACTAAGCGGGAGTTCCACAATGAGCAGTTCTTC.

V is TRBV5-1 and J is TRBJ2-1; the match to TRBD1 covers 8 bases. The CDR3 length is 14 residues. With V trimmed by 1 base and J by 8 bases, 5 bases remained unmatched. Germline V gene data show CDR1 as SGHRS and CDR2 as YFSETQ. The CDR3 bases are TGCGCCAGCAGCTTGAACAGGGGGAAGGATGAGCAGTTCTTC. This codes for CASSLNRGKDEQFF.

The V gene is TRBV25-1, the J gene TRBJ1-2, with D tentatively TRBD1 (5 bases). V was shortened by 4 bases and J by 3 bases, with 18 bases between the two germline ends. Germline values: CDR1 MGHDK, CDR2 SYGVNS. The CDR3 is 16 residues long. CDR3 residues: CASSAKGVPPYYGYTF. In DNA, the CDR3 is TGTGCCAGCAGTGCAAAAGGGGTCCCCCCTTACTATGGCTACACCTTC.

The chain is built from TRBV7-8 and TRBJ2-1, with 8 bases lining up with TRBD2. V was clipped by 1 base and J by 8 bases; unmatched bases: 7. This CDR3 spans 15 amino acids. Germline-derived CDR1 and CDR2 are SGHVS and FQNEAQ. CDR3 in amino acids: CASSLGAGERYEQFF. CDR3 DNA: TGTGCCAGCAGCTTAGGAGCGGGAGAACGTTATGAGCAGTTCTTC.

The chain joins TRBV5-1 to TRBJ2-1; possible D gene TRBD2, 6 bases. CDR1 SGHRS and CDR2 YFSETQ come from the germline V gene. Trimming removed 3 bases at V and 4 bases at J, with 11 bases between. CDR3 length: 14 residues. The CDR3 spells CASSSGTVYNEQFF. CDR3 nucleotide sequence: TGCGCCAGCAGCTCTGGGACTGTATACAATGAGCAGTTCTTC.

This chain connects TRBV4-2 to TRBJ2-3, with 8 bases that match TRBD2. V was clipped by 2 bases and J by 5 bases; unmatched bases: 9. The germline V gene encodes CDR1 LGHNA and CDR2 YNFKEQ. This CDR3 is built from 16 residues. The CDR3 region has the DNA TGTGCCAGCAGCCAACCCGGGGGGGCCCGGGAAGATACGCAGTATTTT. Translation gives CASSQPGGAREDTQYF.

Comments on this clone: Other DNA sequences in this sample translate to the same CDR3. The CDR3 sequence: CASSLQVSYEQYF. Here the CDR3 DNA reads TGTGCCAGCAGCCTACAGGTCTCCTACGAGCAGTACTTC. The chain recombines TRBV5-4 with TRBJ2-7; a weak D match, TRBD1 (5 bases). V lost 4 bases and J 0 bases, leaving 8 bases between the germline ends. This CDR3 spans 13 amino acids. Germline V gene sequence: CDR1 SGHNT, CDR2 YYREEE (reference sequence).

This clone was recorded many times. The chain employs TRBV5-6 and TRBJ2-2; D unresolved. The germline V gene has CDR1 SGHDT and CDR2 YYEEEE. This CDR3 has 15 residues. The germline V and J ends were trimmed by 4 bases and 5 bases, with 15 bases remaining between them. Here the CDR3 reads CASSQNPTRTGELFF. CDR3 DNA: TGTGCCAGCAGCCAAAACCCGACAAGGACCGGGGAGCTGTTTTTT. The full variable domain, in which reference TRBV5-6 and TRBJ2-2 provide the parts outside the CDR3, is DAGVTQSPTHLIKTRGQQVTLRCSPKSGHDTVSWYQQALGQGPQFIFQYYEEEERQRGNFPDRFSGHQFPNYSSELNVNALLLGDSALYLCASSQNPTRTGELFFGEGSRLTVL.

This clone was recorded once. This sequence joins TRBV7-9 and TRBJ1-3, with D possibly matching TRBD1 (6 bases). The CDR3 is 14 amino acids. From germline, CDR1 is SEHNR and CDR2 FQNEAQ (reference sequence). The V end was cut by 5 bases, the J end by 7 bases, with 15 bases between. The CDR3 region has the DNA TGTGCCAGCAGCCCACGGACCCAGGGGAACACCATATATTTT. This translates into CASSPRTQGNTIYF.

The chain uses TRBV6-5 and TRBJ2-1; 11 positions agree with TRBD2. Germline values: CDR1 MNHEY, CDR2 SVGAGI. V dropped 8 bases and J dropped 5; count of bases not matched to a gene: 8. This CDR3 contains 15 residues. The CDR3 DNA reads TGTGCCAGCGGACGCGGGACTAGCGGAAACAATGAGCAGTTCTTC. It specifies CASGRGTSGNNEQFF.

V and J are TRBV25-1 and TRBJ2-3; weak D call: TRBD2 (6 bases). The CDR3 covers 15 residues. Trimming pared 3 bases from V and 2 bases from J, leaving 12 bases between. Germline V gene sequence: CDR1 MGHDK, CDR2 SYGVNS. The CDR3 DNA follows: TGTGCCAGCAGTGAGGCGGGGTCCTACACAGATACGCAGTATTTT. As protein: CASSEAGSYTDTQYF.

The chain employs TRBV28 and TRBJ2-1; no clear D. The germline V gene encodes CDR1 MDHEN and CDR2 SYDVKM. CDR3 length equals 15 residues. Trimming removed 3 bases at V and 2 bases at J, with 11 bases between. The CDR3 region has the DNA TGTGCCAGCAGTTTTGGGCGAGTAACCTACAATGAGCAGTTCTTC. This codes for CASSFGRVTYNEQFF.

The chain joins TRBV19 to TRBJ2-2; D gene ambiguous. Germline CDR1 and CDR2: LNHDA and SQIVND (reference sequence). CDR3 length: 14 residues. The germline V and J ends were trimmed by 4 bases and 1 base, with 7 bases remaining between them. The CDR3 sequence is CASSTHRNTGELFF. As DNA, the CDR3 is TGTGCCAGTAGTACTCACAGGAACACCGGGGAGCTGTTTTTT.

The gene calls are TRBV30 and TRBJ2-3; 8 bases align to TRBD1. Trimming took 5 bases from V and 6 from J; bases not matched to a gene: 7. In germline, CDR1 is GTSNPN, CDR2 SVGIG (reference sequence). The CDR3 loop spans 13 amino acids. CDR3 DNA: TGTGCCTGGGATACAGGGGGAGGTGATACGCAGTATTTT. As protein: CAWDTGGGDTQYF.

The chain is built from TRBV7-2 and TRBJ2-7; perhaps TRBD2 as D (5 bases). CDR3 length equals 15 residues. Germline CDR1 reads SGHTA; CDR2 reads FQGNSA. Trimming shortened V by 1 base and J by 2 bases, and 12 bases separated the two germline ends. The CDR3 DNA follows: TGTGCCAGCAGCTTAGTGGCGGGTCCCACCTACGAGCAGTACTTC. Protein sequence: CASSLVAGPTYEQYF.

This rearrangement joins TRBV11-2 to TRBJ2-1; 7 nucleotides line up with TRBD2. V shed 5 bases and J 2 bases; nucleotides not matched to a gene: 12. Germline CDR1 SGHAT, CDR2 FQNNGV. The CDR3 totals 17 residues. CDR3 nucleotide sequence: TGTGCCAGCAGCACGAATACGGGGCTAGCGGCCTACAATGAGCAGTTCTTC. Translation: CASSTNTGLAAYNEQFF.

CDR3: CASTIRDRGQETQYF. CDR3 bases: TGTGCCAGCACCATCCGGGACAGGGGACAAGAGACCCAGTACTTC. V is TRBV11-3 and J is TRBJ2-5, with 10 bases identical to TRBD1. The V and J ends lost 7 bases and 2 bases, in that order; junction bases with no gene match: 7. This CDR3 has 15 residues. Germline V gene sequence: CDR1 SGHNT, CDR2 YENEEA.

CDR3: CASSLSSGQVYQETQYF. CDR3 DNA: TGTGCCAGCAGCTTAAGCTCCGGACAGGTGTATCAAGAGACCCAGTACTTC. This sequence joins TRBV7-2 and TRBJ2-5, with TRBD1 matching over 7 bases. The CDR3 is 17 residues long. CDR1 SGHTA and CDR2 FQGNSA come from the germline V gene. The V gene end was trimmed by 2 bases and the J gene end by 2 bases; junction bases not matched to a gene: 11. The full variable domain, completed using reference TRBV7-2 and TRBJ2-5, is GAGVSQSPSNKVTEKGKDVELRCDPISGHTALYWYRQSLGQGLEFLIYFQGNSAPDKSGLPSDRFSAERTGGSVSTLTIQRTQQEDSAVYLCASSLSSGQVYQETQYFGPGTRLLVL.

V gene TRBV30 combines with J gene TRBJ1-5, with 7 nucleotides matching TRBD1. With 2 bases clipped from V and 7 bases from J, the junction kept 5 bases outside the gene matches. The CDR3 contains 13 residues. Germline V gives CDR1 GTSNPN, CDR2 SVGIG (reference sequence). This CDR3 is CAWSQRGQQPQHF. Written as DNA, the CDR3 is TGTGCCTGGAGTCAGAGGGGGCAACAGCCCCAGCATTTT.

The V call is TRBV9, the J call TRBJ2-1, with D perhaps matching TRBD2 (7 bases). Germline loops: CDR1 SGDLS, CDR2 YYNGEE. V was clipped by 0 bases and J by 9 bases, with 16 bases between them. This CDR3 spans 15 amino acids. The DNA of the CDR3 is TGTGCCAGCAGCGTAGCTGAGGGGGGGCTGGCTGAGCAGTTCTTC. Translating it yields CASSVAEGGLAEQFF.